Presented here are 22 T cell receptor beta chains from one specimen sequenced in a study of T cells in Graves' hyperthyroidism and ophthalmopathy. TCR beta CDR3 regions were amplified from RNA transcripts. TCR CDR3 regions were first amplified by RT-PCR with HTBI primers. TCRdb used MiXCR to reprocess the multiplex PCR reads, holding one entry per CDR3 protein. The profile covers some 760,000 distinct CDR3 sequences, with around 15% appearing a single time and 10% taken by the ten largest. Sequencing used blood. These receptors were collected from a woman aged 18-29 years with Graves' hyperthyroidism.

This clonotype has ten or more counts. The J gene is TRBJ1-4, the V gene TRBV6-1; 9 bases fit TRBD1. The V gene's germline CDR1 is MNHNS and CDR2 SASEGT. This CDR3 region has 14 residues. J was trimmed by 8 bases and V by 8 bases; bases with no gene match: 9. CDR3 nucleotide sequence: TGTGCCAGCTCCCAGGGACAGGGAGGAGAAAAACTGTTTTTT. Its translation is CASSQGQGGEKLFF.

This clonotype appeared many times. The chain has TRBV6-1 and TRBJ2-3, with 7 bases lining up with TRBD1. The germline V gene encodes CDR1 MNHNS and CDR2 SASEGT. The CDR3 loop spans 15 amino acids. Trimming took 6 bases from V and 6 from J; bases not matched to a gene: 12. The CDR3 region is CASSDGQVGRDTQYF. DNA of the CDR3: TGTGCCAGCAGCGACGGACAGGTGGGACGGGATACGCAGTATTTT.

This clonotype was counted between two and nine times. This rearrangement joins TRBV10-3 to TRBJ2-7; 10 nucleotides line up with TRBD2. The CDR3 has 12 residues. The J segment lost 6 bases and the V segment lost 4 bases, leaving 0 bases of the junction unmatched. Germline V lookup: CDR1 ENHRY, CDR2 SYGVKD. As DNA, the CDR3 is TGTGCCATCAGTGTAGCGGGAGGCGAGCAGTACTTC. The encoded protein is CAISVAGGEQYF.

The gene calls are TRBV11-2 and TRBJ2-1; perhaps D is TRBD1 or TRBD2 (6 bases each). The CDR3 extends over 16 amino acids. Germline-derived CDR1 and CDR2 are SGHAT and FQNNGV. V was shortened by 4 bases and J by 9 bases, with 22 bases between the two germline ends. This CDR3 reads CASSSPAEGGMSEQFF. The CDR3 nucleotides are TGTGCCAGCAGCTCCCCAGCGGAGGGGGGTATGAGTGAGCAGTTCTTC.

The rearrangement joins TRBV10-2 to TRBJ2-2; D not certain. V was pared by 2 bases and J by 1 base, with 11 bases between. The CDR3 sequence is 16 residues long. Per germline, CDR1 WSHSY and CDR2 SAAADI. DNA of the CDR3: TGCGCCAGCAGTGAGATCCCCAATTGGAACACCGGGGAGCTGTTTTTT. Protein: CASSEIPNWNTGELFF.

This clonotype was recorded a few times. CDR3 region: CSARALAGDYNEQFF. In DNA, the CDR3 is TGCAGTGCTAGAGCCCTAGCGGGAGACTACAATGAGCAGTTCTTC. This chain links TRBV20-1 with TRBJ2-1; 10 nucleotides agree with TRBD2. Germline V gene sequence: CDR1 DFQATT, CDR2 SNEGSKA (reference sequence). V lost 1 base to trimming and J lost 3 bases; unmatched junction nucleotides: 3. This CDR3 comprises 15 residues.

The sample holds many counts of this clonotype. The chain joins TRBV2 to TRBJ2-3; TRBD2 matches 7 bases. Germline V gives CDR1 SNHLY, CDR2 FYNNEI. Unmatched junction bases numbered 13, after V lost 4 bases and J lost 3 bases. There are 17 residues in the CDR3. CDR3 amino acids: CASSGVIAGLSTDTQYF. In DNA, the CDR3 is TGTGCCAGCAGTGGCGTGATAGCGGGCCTCTCTACAGATACGCAGTATTTT.

This clonotype was seen at least ten times. The chain combines TRBV7-9 with TRBJ1-6; 8 bases agree with TRBD1. After removal of 6 bases from V and 3 bases from J, the junction contained 7 bases not matched to a gene. From germline, CDR1 is SEHNR and CDR2 FQNEAQ (reference sequence). The length of the CDR3 is 16 residues. CDR3 nucleotides: TGTGCCAGCAGTTCCGGACAGGGCTTCTATAATTCACCCCTCCACTTT. This encodes CASSSGQGFYNSPLHF. The full variable domain, completed using reference TRBV7-9 and TRBJ1-6, is DTGVSQNPRHKITKRGQNVTFRCDPISEHNRLYWYRQTLGQGPEFLTYFQNEAQLEKSRLLSDRFSAERPKGSFSTLEIQRTEQGDSAMYLCASSSGQGFYNSPLHFGNGTRLTVT.

The table lists this clonotype with many counts. The chain uses TRBV12-3 or TRBV12-4 and TRBJ1-1; no definite D call. The CDR3 has 14 residues. V was clipped by 1 base and J by 6 bases, with 12 bases between them. CDR3 DNA: TGTGCCAGCAGTTTAGGTTTGGGGTGGTCTGAAGCTTTCTTT. Encoded protein: CASSLGLGWSEAFF.

The V and J genes are TRBV7-9 and TRBJ1-5; D possibly corresponds to TRBD1 (5 bases). The V gene's germline CDR1 is SEHNR and CDR2 FQNEAQ (reference sequence). Between the trimmed V and J ends, which lost 4 bases and 0 bases, there was a span of 19 bases. The CDR3 has 18 amino acids. Written as DNA, the CDR3 is TGTGCCAGCAGCTCCCCCTCCACGGGACTAAATAGCAATCAGCCCCAGCATTTT. Residues: CASSSPSTGLNSNQPQHF.

J is TRBJ2-1 and V is TRBV7-9, with 8 nucleotides matching TRBD1. Germline V gives CDR1 SEHNR, CDR2 FQNEAQ (reference sequence). CDR3 size: 17 residues. V shed 5 bases, J shed 3 bases, and the junction held 12 bases outside the gene matches. In DNA, the CDR3 is TGTGCCAGCAGCCCAGGGGGCTGGGGCTGGGACTACAATGAGCAGTTCTTC. This encodes CASSPGGWGWDYNEQFF.

The CDR3 DNA sequence: TGCGCCAGCAGCTTGGGCGTAGCGGGCAACTCCTACGAGCAGTACTTC. Translated, it gives CASSLGVAGNSYEQYF. The gene calls are TRBV5-1 and TRBJ2-7; 7 positions match TRBD2. Looked up from germline, CDR1 is SGHRS and CDR2 is YFSETQ. V shed 0 bases, J shed 0 bases, and the junction held 6 bases outside the gene matches. The CDR3 loop spans 16 amino acids.

The table lists this clonotype with many counts. V is TRBV20-1 and J is TRBJ1-2; D is unclear. V lost 0 bases, J lost 7 bases, and 12 bases lay in between. The CDR3 covers 13 residues. Germline lookup yields CDR1 DFQATT and CDR2 SNEGSKA (reference sequence). CDR3 region: CSARDRVGSGYTF. CDR3 bases: TGCAGTGCTAGAGACCGAGTAGGGTCTGGCTACACCTTC.

The table lists this clonotype with a few counts. V usage is TRBV2 and J usage is TRBJ1-4, with D tentatively TRBD1 (5 bases). Per the germline V gene, CDR1 is SNHLY and CDR2 is FYNNEI. Trimming pared 4 bases from V and 7 bases from J, leaving 10 bases between. The CDR3 extends over 13 amino acids. DNA of the CDR3: TGTGCCAGCAGTGGGGGCAGGACTGAAAAACTGTTTTTT. It codes for CASSGGRTEKLFF. Complete variable domain (other parts from reference TRBV2 and TRBJ1-4): EPEVTQTPSHQVTQMGQEVILRCVPISNHLYFYWYRQILGQKVEFLVSFYNNEISEKSEIFDDQFSVERPDGSNFTLKIRSTKLEDSAMYFCASSGGRTEKLFFGSGTQLSVL.

The sample holds a few counts of this clonotype. The chain uses TRBV28 and TRBJ1-1; tentatively, D is TRBD1 (6 bases). Trimming removed 2 bases from V and 1 base from J, with 11 bases in between. Germline assignment: CDR1 MDHEN and CDR2 SYDVKM. CDR3 length: 15 residues. This CDR3 is CASSLAGEWNTEAFF. The CDR3 DNA is TGTGCCAGCAGTTTAGCAGGGGAATGGAACACTGAAGCTTTCTTT. The whole variable domain, remainder taken from reference TRBV28 and TRBJ1-1, is DVKVTQSSRYLVKRTGEKVFLECVQDMDHENMFWYRQDPGLGLRLIYFSYDVKMKEKGDIPEGYSVSREKKERFSLILESASTNQTSMYLCASSLAGEWNTEAFFGQGTRLTVV.

This clonotype was counted a few times. The chain has TRBV10-3 and TRBJ2-1; 15 bases are shared with TRBD2. V lost 7 bases and J lost 4; bases outside the gene matches: 5. Germline CDR1 ENHRY, CDR2 SYGVKD. There are 16 residues in the CDR3. Written as DNA, the CDR3 is TGTGCCATCACCGGGACTAGCGGGAGGACTTACAATGAGCAGTTCTTC. Its translation: CAITGTSGRTYNEQFF.

This clonotype was detected only a few times. This chain joins TRBV28 and TRBJ2-1, with 13 bases matching TRBD2. The length of the CDR3 is 18 residues. Trimming removed 5 bases from V and 9 bases from J; junction bases left unmatched: 16. Germline-derived CDR1 and CDR2 are MDHEN and SYDVKM. CDR3 sequence (DNA): TGTGCCAGCAGTCTCTCCCCCCAGGGACTAGCGGGATATGGTGAGCAGTTCTTC. Translation: CASSLSPQGLAGYGEQFF.

In its sample, this clonotype was seen many times. The rearrangement uses TRBV28 and TRBJ1-5; D call uncertain. Trimming left V 4 bases short and J 5 bases short, with 12 bases between. Germline V gene data show CDR1 as MDHEN and CDR2 as SYDVKM. CDR3 length: 14 residues. This CDR3 is CASSSFGIYQPQHF. In DNA form, the CDR3 reads TGTGCCAGCAGTTCTTTTGGAATTTATCAGCCCCAGCATTTT.

The sample holds many counts of this clonotype. The chain carries TRBV28 and TRBJ2-7; 12 positions agree with TRBD1. The junction had 7 bases not matched to a gene; V was cut back by 5 bases and J by 5 bases. CDR3 length: 15 residues. Germline assignment: CDR1 MDHEN and CDR2 SYDVKM. The CDR3 coding sequence is TGTGCCAGCAGTCCAGGGACAGGGGGCTTCCACGAGCAGTACTTC. It specifies CASSPGTGGFHEQYF.

This clonotype was found many times. The chain combines TRBV12-3 or TRBV12-4 with TRBJ2-7; 7 bases are a match to TRBD1. The CDR3 length is 15 residues. Trimming removed 5 bases from V and 3 bases from J; junction bases left unmatched: 10. As DNA, the CDR3 is TGTGCCAGCAGTCCCAGACAGGGCCTGAGCTACGAGCAGTACTTC. Its translation is CASSPRQGLSYEQYF.

This clonotype was seen repeatedly, ten times or more. The chain has TRBV30 and TRBJ1-5; the D is unclear. Per germline, CDR1 GTSNPN and CDR2 SVGIG (reference sequence). Trimming left V 3 bases short and J 4 bases short, with 10 bases between. The CDR3 loop spans 13 amino acids. The CDR3 loop reads CAWSYKGNQPQHF. CDR3 coding DNA: TGTGCCTGGAGCTACAAAGGGAATCAGCCCCAGCATTTT.

The chain joins TRBV6-2 or TRBV6-3 to TRBJ2-1, with D unclear. CDR3 size: 13 residues. V was trimmed by 7 bases and J by 5 bases, leaving 12 bases between them. The germline V gene has CDR1 MNHEY and CDR2 SVGEGT. CDR3 in amino acids: CASNDGTHNEQFF. CDR3 nucleotide sequence: TGTGCCAGCAATGACGGCACGCACAATGAGCAGTTCTTC.